This T cell receptor (beta chain) was profiled in a study of CD8 T cells in ankylosing spondylitis. Broader study findings: Typical of ankylosing spondylitis blood, it appeared, was a TCR beta motif of seven to nine highly homologous variants.

One entry per CDR3 protein, called by TCRdb with MiXCR from the 5' RACE reads. The table includes hundreds of thousands of distinct CDR3 sequences, approximately 10% detected once. V was pared by 2 bases and J by 5 bases, with 9 bases of the junction left unmatched. CDR1 is DFQATT, CDR2 SNEGSKA, per germline (reference sequence). The CDR3 runs to 16 residues. This clonotype came up many times. The antigen remains unidentified. The TCR sequence derives from a male donor with ankylosing spondylitis. The sequenced material came from blood, either unsorted or a sorted T cell fraction (not recorded which). V usage is TRBV20-1 and J usage is TRBJ2-2, with 9 bases that match TRBD2. CDR3 sequence reads: CSARSASGIGTGELFF. In DNA form, the CDR3 reads TGCAGTGCTAGATCGGCTAGCGGGATTGGGACCGGGGAGCTGTTTTTT.